The entry that follows covers one T cell receptor beta chain sequence. V was clipped by 0 bases and J by 2 bases, with 9 bases between them. From germline, CDR1 is SGHDT and CDR2 YYEEEE. CDR3 length equals 16 residues. These data come from a study of blood T cell repertoires in COVID-19. At the level of the study: The United States, Italy and Spain provided the acute and convalescent COVID-19 samples. In each case, the material was cDNA or gDNA derived from T cells, B-cell-depleted T cells, or PBMCs.

As processed by the authors: Amplified reference gene primers provided the basis for estimating nucleated cell counts. TCRdb's table, derived via immunoSEQ multiplex PCR, lists solely in-frame clones and lacks some. From that table come the V and J calls and clone size; the DNA was used to work out D and trimming. The sample has hundreds of thousands of clones; around nine tenths are singletons. Sequencing was carried out using PBMCs or T cells enriched from blood (not recorded which). The source of this sequence is a woman between 50 and 59 years old with acute COVID-19. The rearrangement uses TRBV5-6 and TRBJ1-6; D uncertain. CDR3 DNA sequence: TGTGCCAGCAGCTTGGGAGGGAGGACCTATAATTCACCCCTCCACTTT. Protein: CASSLGGRTYNSPLHF.